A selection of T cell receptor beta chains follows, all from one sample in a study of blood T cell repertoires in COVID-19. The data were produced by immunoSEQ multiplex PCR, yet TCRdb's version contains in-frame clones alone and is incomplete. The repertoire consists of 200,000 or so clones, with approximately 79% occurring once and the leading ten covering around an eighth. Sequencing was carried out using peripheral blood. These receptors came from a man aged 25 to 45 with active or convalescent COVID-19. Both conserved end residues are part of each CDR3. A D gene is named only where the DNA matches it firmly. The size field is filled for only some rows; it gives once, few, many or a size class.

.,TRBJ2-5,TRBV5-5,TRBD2,TGTGCCAGCAGCGCCCGCCCTAGCGGGGGGGCCATAGAGACCCAGTACTTC,CASSARPSGGAIETQYF
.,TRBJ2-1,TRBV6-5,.,TGTGCCAGCAGTTACCGGGGGGAGGGGGATGAGCAGTTCTTC,CASSYRGEGDEQFF
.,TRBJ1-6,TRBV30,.,TGTGCCTGGTCCTTAGGGGATAGGTCACCCCTCCACTTT,CAWSLGDRSPLHF
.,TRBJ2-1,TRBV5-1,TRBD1,TGCGCCAGCAGCCGGACAGGTGTTAACAATGAGCAGTTCTTC,CASSRTGVNNEQFF
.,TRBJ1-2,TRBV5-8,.,TGTGCCAGCAGCCCGAGGGGGAACTATGGCTACACCTTC,CASSPRGNYGYTF
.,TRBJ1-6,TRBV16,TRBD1,TGTGCCAGCAGCCAATCGCCACAGGGGGGGTCACCCCTCCACTTT,CASSQSPQGGSPLHF
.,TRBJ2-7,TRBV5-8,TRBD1,TGTGCCAGCACCCGGGACAGCTACGAGCAGTACTTC,CASTRDSYEQYF
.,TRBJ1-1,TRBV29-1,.,TGCAGCGTTGACTCCGGGGTCCTATCGAACACTGAAGCTTTCTTT,CSVDSGVLSNTEAFF
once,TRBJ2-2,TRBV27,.,TGTGCCAGCAGCCGGAACACCGGGGAGCTGTTTTTT,CASSRNTGELFF
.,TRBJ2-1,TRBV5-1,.,TGCGCCAGCAGACAGTCAGAGACCAGAAGCTCCTACAATGAGCAGTTCTTC,CASRQSETRSSYNEQFF
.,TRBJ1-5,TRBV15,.,TGTGCCACCAGCAGAGAGCCGATGAGTCAGCCCCAGCATTTT,CATSREPMSQPQHF
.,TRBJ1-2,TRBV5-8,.,TGTGCCAGCAGCTTGAATAGGGGTTCGTTCTATGGCTACACCTTC,CASSLNRGSFYGYTF
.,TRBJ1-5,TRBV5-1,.,TGCGCCAGCCGCCGGAGTAGCAATCAGCCCCAGCATTTT,CASRRSSNQPQHF
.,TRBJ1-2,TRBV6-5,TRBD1,TGTGCCAGCAACCCGACAGGGGGCAGGTATGGCTACACCTTC,CASNPTGGRYGYTF
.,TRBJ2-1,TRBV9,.,TGTGCCAGCAGTCGCCAGGGTTCCGAGCAGTTCTTC,CASSRQGSEQFF
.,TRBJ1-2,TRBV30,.,TGTGCCTGGAGTGGATTCGGGGGGCATGCTAACTATGGCTACACCTTC,CAWSGFGGHANYGYTF
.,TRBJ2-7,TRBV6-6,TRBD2,TGTGCCAGCAGTTACGGGACTAGCGCTACCTACGAGCAGTACTTC,CASSYGTSATYEQYF
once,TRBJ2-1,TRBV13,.,TGTGCCAGCAGCTTAAGGGGGGGCAATGAGCAGTTCTTC,CASSLRGGNEQFF
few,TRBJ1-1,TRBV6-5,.,TGTGCCAGCAGGTCCAGTTTGAACACTGAAGCTTTCTTT,CASRSSLNTEAFF
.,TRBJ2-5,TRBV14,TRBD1,TGTGCCAGCAGCCAAGTTCGACAGGGGGGGACCCAGTACTTC,CASSQVRQGGTQYF
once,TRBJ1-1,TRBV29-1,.,TGCAGCGTTGGAGCCCCCGGTGGAGGAGCTTTCTTT,CSVGAPGGGAFF
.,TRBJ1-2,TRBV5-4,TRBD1,TGTGCCAGCAGCTCCCCGGCCGGGACAGGGGATTTAGGCTACACCTTC,CASSSPAGTGDLGYTF
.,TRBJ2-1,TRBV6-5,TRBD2,TGTGCCAGCGGCGAACTAGCGGGGGCCTACAATGAGCAGTTCTTC,CASGELAGAYNEQFF
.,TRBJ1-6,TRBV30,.,TGTGCCTGGATACAGGGTTTGGCTGGTAATTCACCCCTCCACTTT,CAWIQGLAGNSPLHF
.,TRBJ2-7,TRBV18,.,TGTGCCAGCTCACCACCTTCCCTCTCCTACGAGCAGTACTTC,CASSPPSLSYEQYF
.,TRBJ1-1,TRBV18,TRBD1,TGTGCCAGCTCCAACCGGGCAGGGGGCGTATTAGAAGCTTTCTTT,CASSNRAGGVLEAFF
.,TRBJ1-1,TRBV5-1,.,TGCGCCAGCAGCTTGGTTGGTAGCCCTGAAGCTTTCTTT,CASSLVGSPEAFF
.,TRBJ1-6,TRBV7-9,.,TGTGCCAGCAGCTTAGCTGGTCAGGCCAACAATTCACCCCTCCACTTT,CASSLAGQANNSPLHF
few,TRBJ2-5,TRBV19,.,TGTGCCAGTAGCCCAAGGGGAGGGGGGGGACAAGAGACCCAGTACTTC,CASSPRGGGGQETQYF
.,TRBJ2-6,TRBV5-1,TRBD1,TGCGCCAGCAGCTTCGGGACAGGGTTCTCTGGGGCCAACGTCCTGACTTTC,CASSFGTGFSGANVLTF
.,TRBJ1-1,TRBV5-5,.,TGTGCCAGCCGCCTGGGAGGGGGCACTGAAGCTTTCTTT,CASRLGGGTEAFF
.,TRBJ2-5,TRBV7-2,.,TGTGCCAGCAGCTTAGTCGGCGGAGAGACCCAGTACTTC,CASSLVGGETQYF
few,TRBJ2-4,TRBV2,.,TGTGCCAGCAGTGTGGAGGGGAGAAACATTCAGTACTTC,CASSVEGRNIQYF
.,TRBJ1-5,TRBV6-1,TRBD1,TGTGCCAGCAGTGAATGGCAGGGGGCTGATCAGCCCCAGCATTTT,CASSEWQGADQPQHF
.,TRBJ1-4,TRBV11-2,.,TGTGCCAGCAGCTCAACCCATGGGCCTCGAAATGAAAAACTGTTTTTT,CASSSTHGPRNEKLFF
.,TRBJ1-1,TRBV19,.,TGTGCCAGTAGTATGGGGGGGTCCGGCACTGAAGCTTTCTTT,CASSMGGSGTEAFF
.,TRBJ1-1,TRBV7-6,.,TGTGCCAGCAGCTTATCCTCGGTCGTGAACACTGAAGCTTTCTTT,CASSLSSVVNTEAFF
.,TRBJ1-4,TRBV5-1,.,TGCGCCAGCAGCTCCACCACTAGGAGGTCTAATGAAAAACTGTTTTTT,CASSSTTRRSNEKLFF
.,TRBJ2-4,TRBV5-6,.,TGTGCCAGCAGCTTGGCCGGGGTGCGAAACATTCAGTACTTC,CASSLAGVRNIQYF
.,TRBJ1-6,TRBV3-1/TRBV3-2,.,TGTGCCAGCAGCCAAGTTGCAGGTTCGTCTTCACCCCTCCACTTT,CASSQVAGSSSPLHF
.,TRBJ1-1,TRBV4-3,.,TGCGCCAGCAGCCCGCGCCCAGGGGATGCAGCTGAAGCTTTCTTT,CASSPRPGDAAEAFF
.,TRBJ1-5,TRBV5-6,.,TGTGCCAGCAGCGTAGTACAGGGCAATCAGCCCCAGCATTTT,CASSVVQGNQPQHF
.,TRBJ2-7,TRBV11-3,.,TGTGCCAGCAGCTCGTCCGGCTCCTACGAGCAGTACTTC,CASSSSGSYEQYF
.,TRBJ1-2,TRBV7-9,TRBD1,TGTGCCAGCAGCTTCCTGACAGGGTCCTATGGCTACACCTTC,CASSFLTGSYGYTF
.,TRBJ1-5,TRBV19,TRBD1,TGTGCCAGTAGTATTTTCGACAGGGGGGTACAACAGCCCCAGCATTTT,CASSIFDRGVQQPQHF
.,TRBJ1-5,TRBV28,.,TGTGCCAGCAGTAACCCCCCCAGGGCGGAGCCCCAGCATTTT,CASSNPPRAEPQHF
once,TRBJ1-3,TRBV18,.,TGTGCCAGCTCACCACCGGAGGCACTAAACCTGGGAAACACCATATATTTT,CASSPPEALNLGNTIYF
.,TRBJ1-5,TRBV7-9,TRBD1,TGTGCCAGCAGCCCCGGGACAGGGACTTGGGACCAGCCCCAGCATTTT,CASSPGTGTWDQPQHF
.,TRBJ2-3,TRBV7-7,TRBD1,TGTGCTAGCAGCAAGATAGGGACAGGGGGCACAGATACGCAGTATTTT,CASSKIGTGGTDTQYF
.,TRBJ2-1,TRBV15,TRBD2,TGTGCCACCAGCGACGGGGCGAGCGGGGCCAACAATGAGCAGTTCTTC,CATSDGASGANNEQFF